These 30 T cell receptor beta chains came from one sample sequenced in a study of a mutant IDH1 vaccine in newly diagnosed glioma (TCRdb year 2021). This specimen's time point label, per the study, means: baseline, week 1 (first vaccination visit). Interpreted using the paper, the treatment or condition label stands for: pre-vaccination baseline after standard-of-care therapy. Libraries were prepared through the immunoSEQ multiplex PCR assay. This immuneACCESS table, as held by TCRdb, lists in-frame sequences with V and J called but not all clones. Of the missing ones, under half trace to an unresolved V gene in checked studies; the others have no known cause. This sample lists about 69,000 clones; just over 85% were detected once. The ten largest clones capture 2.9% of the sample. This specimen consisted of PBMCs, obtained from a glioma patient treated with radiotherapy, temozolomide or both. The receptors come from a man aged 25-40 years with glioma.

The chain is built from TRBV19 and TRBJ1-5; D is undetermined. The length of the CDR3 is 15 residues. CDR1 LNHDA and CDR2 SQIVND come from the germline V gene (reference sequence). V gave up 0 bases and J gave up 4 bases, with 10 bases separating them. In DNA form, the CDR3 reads TGTGCCAGTAGTATAGATCTATCAGGAAATCAGCCCCAGCATTTT. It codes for CASSIDLSGNQPQHF.

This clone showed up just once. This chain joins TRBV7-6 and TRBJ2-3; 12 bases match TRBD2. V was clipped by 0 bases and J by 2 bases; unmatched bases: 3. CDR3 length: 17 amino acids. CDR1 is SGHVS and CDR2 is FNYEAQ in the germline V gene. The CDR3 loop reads CASSLATSGGITDTQYF. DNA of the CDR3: TGTGCCAGCAGCTTAGCTACTAGCGGGGGGATCACAGATACGCAGTATTTT.

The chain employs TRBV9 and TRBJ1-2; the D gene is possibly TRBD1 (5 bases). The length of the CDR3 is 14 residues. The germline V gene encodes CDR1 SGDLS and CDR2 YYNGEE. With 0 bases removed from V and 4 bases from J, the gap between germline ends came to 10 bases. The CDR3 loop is CASSVGGAGYGYTF. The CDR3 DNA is TGTGCCAGCAGCGTAGGAGGGGCTGGCTATGGCTACACCTTC.

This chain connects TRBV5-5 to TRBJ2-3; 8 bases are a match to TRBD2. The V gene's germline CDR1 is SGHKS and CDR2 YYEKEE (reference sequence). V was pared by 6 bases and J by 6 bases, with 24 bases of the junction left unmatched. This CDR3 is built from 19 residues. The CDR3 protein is CASTSWERGPLNYWDTQYF. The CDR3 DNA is TGTGCCAGCACCTCGTGGGAGCGGGGGCCCCTTAATTATTGGGATACGCAGTATTTT.

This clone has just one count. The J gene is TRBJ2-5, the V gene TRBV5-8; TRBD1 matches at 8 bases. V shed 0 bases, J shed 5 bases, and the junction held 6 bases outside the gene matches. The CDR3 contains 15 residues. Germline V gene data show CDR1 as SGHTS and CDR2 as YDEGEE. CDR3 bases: TGTGCCAGCAGCTTGGCCAGGGGGCGAAGGGAGACCCAGTACTTC. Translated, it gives CASSLARGRRETQYF. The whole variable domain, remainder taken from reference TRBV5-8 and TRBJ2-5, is EAGVTQSPTHLIKTRGQQATLRCSPISGHTSVYWYQQALGLGLQFLLWYDEGEERNRGNFPPRFSGRQFPNYSSELNVNALELEDSALYLCASSLARGRRETQYFGPGTRLLVL.

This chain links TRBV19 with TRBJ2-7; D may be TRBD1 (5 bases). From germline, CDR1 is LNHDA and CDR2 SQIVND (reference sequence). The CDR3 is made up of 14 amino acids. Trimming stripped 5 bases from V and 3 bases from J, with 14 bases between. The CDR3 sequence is CASSGPQGNYEQYF. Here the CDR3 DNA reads TGTGCCAGTAGTGGGCCCCAGGGAAACTACGAGCAGTACTTC.

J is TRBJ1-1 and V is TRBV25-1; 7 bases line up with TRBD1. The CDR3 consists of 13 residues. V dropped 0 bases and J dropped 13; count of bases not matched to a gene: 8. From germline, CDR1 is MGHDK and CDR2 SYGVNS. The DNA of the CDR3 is TGTGCCAGCAGTGAATATGAGGAGACAGGGTATTTCTTT. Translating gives CASSEYEETGYFF.

The CDR3 loop is CASSPASMGNEQYF. In nucleotides, the CDR3 is TGTGCCAGCAGCCCCGCCAGTATGGGAAACGAGCAGTACTTC. The chain is built from TRBV6-6 and TRBJ2-7; D call uncertain. The CDR3 covers 14 residues. The V and J ends lost 6 bases and 5 bases respectively, with 17 bases between them. CDR1 and CDR2 from the germline V gene are MNHNY and SVGAGI (reference sequence).

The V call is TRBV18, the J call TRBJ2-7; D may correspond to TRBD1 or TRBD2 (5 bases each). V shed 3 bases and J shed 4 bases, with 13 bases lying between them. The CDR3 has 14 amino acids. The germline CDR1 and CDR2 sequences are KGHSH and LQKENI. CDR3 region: CASSPYGTEYEQYF. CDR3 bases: TGTGCCAGCTCACCCTATGGGACGGAATACGAGCAGTACTTC.

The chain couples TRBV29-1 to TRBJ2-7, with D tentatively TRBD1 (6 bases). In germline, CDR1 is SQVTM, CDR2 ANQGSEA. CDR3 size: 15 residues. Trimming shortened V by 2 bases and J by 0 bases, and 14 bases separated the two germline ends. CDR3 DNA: TGCAGCGTTGAACTGAAACAGGGTCCCTCCTACGAGCAGTACTTC. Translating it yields CSVELKQGPSYEQYF.

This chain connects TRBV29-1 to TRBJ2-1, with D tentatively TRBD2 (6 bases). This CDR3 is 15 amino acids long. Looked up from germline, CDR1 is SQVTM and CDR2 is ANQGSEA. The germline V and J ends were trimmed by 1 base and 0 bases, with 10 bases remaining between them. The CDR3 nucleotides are TGCAGCGTTGAAGGTGGTAGCGGCTCCTACAATGAGCAGTTCTTC. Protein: CSVEGGSGSYNEQFF.

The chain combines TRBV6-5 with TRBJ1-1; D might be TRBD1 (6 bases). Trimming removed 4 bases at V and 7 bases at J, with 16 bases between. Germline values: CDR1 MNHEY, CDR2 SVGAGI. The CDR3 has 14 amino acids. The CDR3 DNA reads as TGTGCCAGCAGTTCCATCGAACAGGGTGGTGAAGCTTTCTTT. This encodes CASSSIEQGGEAFF.

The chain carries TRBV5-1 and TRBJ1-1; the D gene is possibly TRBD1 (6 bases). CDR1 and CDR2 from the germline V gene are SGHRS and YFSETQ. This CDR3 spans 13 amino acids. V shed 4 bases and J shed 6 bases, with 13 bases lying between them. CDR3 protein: CASSRGGYAEAFF. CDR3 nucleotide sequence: TGCGCCAGCAGCCGGGGGGGCTATGCTGAAGCTTTCTTT. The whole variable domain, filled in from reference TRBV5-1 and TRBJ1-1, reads KAGVTQTPRYLIKTRGQQVTLSCSPISGHRSVSWYQQTPGQGLQFLFEYFSETQRNKGNFPGRFSGRQFSNSRSEMNVSTLELGDSALYLCASSRGGYAEAFFGQGTRLTVV.

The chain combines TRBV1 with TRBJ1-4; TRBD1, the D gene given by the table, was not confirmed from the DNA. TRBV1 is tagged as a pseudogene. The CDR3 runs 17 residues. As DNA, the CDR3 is TGCACCAGCAGCCGACTGGACAGTTTAGCAACTAATGAAAAACTGTTTTTT. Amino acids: CTSSRLDSLATNEKLFF.

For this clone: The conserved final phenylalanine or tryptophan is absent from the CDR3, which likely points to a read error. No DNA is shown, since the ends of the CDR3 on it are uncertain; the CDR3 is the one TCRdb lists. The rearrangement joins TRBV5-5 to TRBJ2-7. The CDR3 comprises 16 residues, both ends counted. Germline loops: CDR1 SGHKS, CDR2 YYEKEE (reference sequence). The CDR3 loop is CASSPQDSRDLEYLLS.

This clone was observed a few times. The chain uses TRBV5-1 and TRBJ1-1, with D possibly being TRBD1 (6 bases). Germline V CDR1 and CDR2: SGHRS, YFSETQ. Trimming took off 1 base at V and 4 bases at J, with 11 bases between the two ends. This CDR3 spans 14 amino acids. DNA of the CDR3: TGCGCCAGCAGCTTGCCAGGGGTAGTCACTGAAGCTTTCTTT. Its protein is CASSLPGVVTEAFF.

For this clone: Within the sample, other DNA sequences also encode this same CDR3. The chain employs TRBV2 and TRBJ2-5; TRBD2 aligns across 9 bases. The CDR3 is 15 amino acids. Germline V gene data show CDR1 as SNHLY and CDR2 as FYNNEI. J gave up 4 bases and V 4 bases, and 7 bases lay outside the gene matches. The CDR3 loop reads CASSVVAGEVETQYF. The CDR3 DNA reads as TGTGCCAGCAGTGTAGTAGCGGGGGAAGTAGAGACCCAGTACTTC.

The CDR3 spells CASSSRQSSYEQYF. CDR3 nucleotide sequence: TGTGCCAGCAGCTCCCGACAGAGCTCCTACGAGCAGTACTTC. The chain uses TRBV7-9 and TRBJ2-7; perhaps TRBD1 as D (5 bases). Germline loops: CDR1 SEHNR, CDR2 FQNEAQ (reference sequence). The germline V and J ends were trimmed by 4 bases and 0 bases, with 10 bases remaining between them. The CDR3 covers 14 residues.

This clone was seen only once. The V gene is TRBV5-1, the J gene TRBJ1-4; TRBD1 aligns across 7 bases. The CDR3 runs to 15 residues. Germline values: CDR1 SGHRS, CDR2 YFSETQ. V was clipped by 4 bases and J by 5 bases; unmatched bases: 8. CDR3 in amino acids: CASSRRGQLNEKLFF. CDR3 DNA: TGCGCCAGCAGCCGGCGGGGACAGCTAAATGAAAAACTGTTTTTT.

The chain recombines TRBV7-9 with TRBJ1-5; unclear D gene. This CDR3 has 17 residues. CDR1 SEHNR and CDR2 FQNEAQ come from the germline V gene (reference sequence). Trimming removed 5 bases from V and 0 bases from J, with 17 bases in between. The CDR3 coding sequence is TGTGCCAGCAGCGAGGGCGGCGGAGGGTATAGCAATCAGCCCCAGCATTTT. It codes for CASSEGGGGYSNQPQHF.

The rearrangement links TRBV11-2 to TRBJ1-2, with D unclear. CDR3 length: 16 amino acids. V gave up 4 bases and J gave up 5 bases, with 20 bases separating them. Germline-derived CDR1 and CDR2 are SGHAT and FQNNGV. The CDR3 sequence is CASSSSRMRRKYGYTF. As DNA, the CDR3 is TGTGCCAGCAGCTCCTCCCGCATGAGACGGAAGTATGGCTACACCTTC.

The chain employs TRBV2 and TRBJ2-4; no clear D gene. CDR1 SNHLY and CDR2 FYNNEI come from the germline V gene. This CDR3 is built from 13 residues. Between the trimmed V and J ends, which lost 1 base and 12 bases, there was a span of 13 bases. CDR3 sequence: CASSEGPRDTQYF. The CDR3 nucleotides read TGTGCCAGCAGTGAAGGTCCCCGAGATACTCAGTACTTC.

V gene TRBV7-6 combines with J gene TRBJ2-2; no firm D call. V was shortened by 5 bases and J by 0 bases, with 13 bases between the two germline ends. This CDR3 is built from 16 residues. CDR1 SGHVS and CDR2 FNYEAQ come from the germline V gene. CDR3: CASSRGPNSNTGELFF. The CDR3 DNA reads TGTGCCAGCAGCCGCGGCCCTAATTCGAACACCGGGGAGCTGTTTTTT.

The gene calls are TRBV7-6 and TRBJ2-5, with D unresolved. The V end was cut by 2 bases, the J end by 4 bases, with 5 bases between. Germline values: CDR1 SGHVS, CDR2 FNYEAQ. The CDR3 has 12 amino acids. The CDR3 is CASSLSRETQYF. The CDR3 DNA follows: TGTGCCAGCAGCTTATCCAGAGAGACCCAGTACTTC.

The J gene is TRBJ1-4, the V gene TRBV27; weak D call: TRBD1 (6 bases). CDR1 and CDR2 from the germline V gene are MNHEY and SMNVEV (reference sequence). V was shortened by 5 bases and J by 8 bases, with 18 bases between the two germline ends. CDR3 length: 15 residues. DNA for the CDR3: TGTGCCAGCAGTACAGGACAGAAACAGTGGGAAAAACTGTTTTTT. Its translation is CASSTGQKQWEKLFF.

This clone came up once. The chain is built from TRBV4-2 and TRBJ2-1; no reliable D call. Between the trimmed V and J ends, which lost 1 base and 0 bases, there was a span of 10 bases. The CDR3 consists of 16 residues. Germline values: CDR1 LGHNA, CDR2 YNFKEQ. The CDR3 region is CASSQGLVGSYNEQFF. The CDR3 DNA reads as TGTGCCAGCAGCCAAGGACTTGTGGGCTCCTACAATGAGCAGTTCTTC.

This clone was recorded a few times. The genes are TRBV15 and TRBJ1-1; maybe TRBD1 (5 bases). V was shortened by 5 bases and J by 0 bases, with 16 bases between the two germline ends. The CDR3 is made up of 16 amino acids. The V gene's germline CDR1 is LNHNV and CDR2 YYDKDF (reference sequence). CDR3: CATSGYAGTVNTEAFF. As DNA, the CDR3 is TGTGCCACCAGCGGATATGCCGGGACGGTGAACACTGAAGCTTTCTTT.

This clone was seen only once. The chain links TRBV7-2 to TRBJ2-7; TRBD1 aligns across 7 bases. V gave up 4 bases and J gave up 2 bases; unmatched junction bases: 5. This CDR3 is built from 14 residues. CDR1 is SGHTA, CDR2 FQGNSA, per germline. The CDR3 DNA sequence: TGTGCCAGCAGCTCAAACAGGGGCGCCTACGAGCAGTACTTC. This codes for CASSSNRGAYEQYF.

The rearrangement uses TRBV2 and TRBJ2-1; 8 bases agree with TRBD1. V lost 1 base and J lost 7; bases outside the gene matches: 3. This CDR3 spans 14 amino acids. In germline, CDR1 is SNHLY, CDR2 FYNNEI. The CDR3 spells CASSEDRGANEQFF. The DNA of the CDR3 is TGTGCCAGCAGTGAAGACAGGGGGGCTAATGAGCAGTTCTTC.

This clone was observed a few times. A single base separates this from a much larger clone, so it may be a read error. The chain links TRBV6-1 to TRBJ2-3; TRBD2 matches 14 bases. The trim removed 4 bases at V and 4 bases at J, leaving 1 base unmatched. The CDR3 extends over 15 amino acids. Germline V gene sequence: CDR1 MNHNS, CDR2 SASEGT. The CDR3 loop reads CASSATSGGADTQYF. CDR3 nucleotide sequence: TGTGCCAGCAGTGCGACTAGCGGGGGGGCAGATACGCAGTATTTT.